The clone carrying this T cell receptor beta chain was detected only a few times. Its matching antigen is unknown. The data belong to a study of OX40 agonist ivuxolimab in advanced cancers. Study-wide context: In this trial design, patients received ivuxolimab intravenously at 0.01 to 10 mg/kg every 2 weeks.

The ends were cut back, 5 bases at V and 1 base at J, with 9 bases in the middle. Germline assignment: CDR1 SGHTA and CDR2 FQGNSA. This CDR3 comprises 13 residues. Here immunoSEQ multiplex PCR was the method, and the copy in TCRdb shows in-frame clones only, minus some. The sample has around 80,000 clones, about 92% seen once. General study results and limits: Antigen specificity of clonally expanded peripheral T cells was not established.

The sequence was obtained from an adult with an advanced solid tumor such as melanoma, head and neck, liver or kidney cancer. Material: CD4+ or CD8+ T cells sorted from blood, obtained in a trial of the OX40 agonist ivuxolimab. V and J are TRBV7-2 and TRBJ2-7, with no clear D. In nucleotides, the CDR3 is TGTGCCAGCAGCCTCGACGGATCCTACGAGCAGTACTTC. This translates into CASSLDGSYEQYF.